One and the same sample provided the 8 T cell receptor beta chains below, sequenced in a study of CD8 T cells in ankylosing spondylitis. MiXCR, applied by TCRdb to the 5' RACE reads, yields one record per CDR3 protein. The repertoire holds under 300,000 distinct CDR3 sequences, 9.5% to 12% seen once, with under 8% in the top ten. The source material was blood, either unsorted or a sorted T cell fraction (not recorded which). The source is a male donor with ankylosing spondylitis or in good health (not recorded which).

This clonotype was detected many times. This CDR3 reads CATTPSGTVNTEAFF. As DNA, the CDR3 is TGTGCCACCACTCCCTCAGGGACAGTGAACACTGAAGCTTTCTTT. The V call is TRBV6-1, the J call TRBJ1-1; 7 nucleotides align to TRBD1. V lost 10 bases and J lost 0; bases outside the gene matches: 11. The CDR3 length is 15 residues. The germline gives CDR1 MNHNS, CDR2 SASEGT.

The chain combines TRBV3-1 with TRBJ2-1; TRBD2 is a possible D gene (5 bases). In germline, CDR1 is LGHDT, CDR2 YNNKEL (reference sequence). The CDR3 is 15 amino acids. V lost 11 bases and J 9 bases, leaving 26 bases between the germline ends. CDR3 in amino acids: CACTQDSGLMGEQFF. The DNA of the CDR3 is TGTGCCTGCACCCAAGATAGTGGACTGATGGGTGAGCAGTTCTTC.

This clonotype was detected many times. This sequence joins TRBV5-1 and TRBJ2-3; D unresolved. The CDR3 runs 16 residues. Trimming stripped 3 bases from V and 2 bases from J, with 16 bases between. CDR1 is SGHRS, CDR2 YFSETQ, per germline. CDR3 residues: CASSWSRELHTDTQYF. CDR3 in DNA: TGCGCCAGCAGCTGGAGCCGAGAATTGCACACAGATACGCAGTATTTT.

This clonotype was observed at least ten times. CDR3 nucleotides: TGTGCCAGCAGCTCACTAGCGGGGGAGAACACCGGGGAGCTGTTTTTT. Translating it yields CASSSLAGENTGELFF. V gene TRBV7-2 combines with J gene TRBJ2-2, with 11 bases identical to TRBD2. The CDR3 loop spans 16 amino acids. The germline V gene has CDR1 SGHTA and CDR2 FQGNSA. Trimming took 4 bases from V and 1 from J; bases not matched to a gene: 2.

This clonotype was found a few times. The V gene is TRBV27, the J gene TRBJ2-7; D not resolved. CDR1 MNHEY and CDR2 SMNVEV come from the germline V gene (reference sequence). Trimming removed 2 bases at V and 2 bases at J, with 7 bases between. This CDR3 is 13 amino acids long. This CDR3 reads CASSLHGPYEQYF. The CDR3 DNA reads TGTGCCAGCAGTTTACACGGCCCCTACGAGCAGTACTTC.

This clonotype was counted at least ten times. The rearrangement uses TRBV7-3 and TRBJ2-5; 9 positions agree with TRBD1. The CDR3 sequence is 16 residues long. J lost 4 bases, V lost 5 bases, and 11 bases had no gene match. Germline V gene lookup returns CDR1 SGHTA and CDR2 FQGTGA. CDR3 in amino acids: CASSRRGQGGAETQYF. CDR3 DNA sequence: TGTGCCAGCAGCCGTAGGGGACAGGGAGGGGCAGAGACCCAGTACTTC.

The table lists this clonotype with many counts. The chain links TRBV29-1 to TRBJ1-3, with a weak D call TRBD1 (6 bases). The CDR3 is made up of 12 amino acids. Germline-derived CDR1 and CDR2 are SQVTM and ANQGSEA. V lost 7 bases to trimming and J lost 4 bases, with 11 bases between them. CDR3 sequence (DNA): TGCAGCGGCGGGGACATAGGAAACACCATATATTTT. This gives the protein CSGGDIGNTIYF.

The chain has TRBV4-1 and TRBJ2-7; 14 nucleotides agree with TRBD2. Germline V gene sequence: CDR1 MGHRA, CDR2 YSYEKL. The V segment lost 1 base and the J segment 1 base; nucleotides outside the gene matches: 3. This CDR3 comprises 17 residues. CDR3 bases: TGCGCCAGCAGCCAAGCCGGACTAGCGGGGGGTTCCTACGAGCAGTACTTC. Translated, it gives CASSQAGLAGGSYEQYF.